This TCR beta chain is drawn from a study of blood T cell repertoires in COVID-19. Study summary: Collection of acute and convalescent COVID-19 samples took place in the United States, Italy and Spain.

The CDR3 contains 17 residues. Germline V gene data show CDR1 as SEHNR and CDR2 as FQNEAQ (reference sequence). The J segment lost 0 bases and the V segment lost 3 bases, leaving 8 bases of the junction unmatched. Produced via immunoSEQ multiplex PCR; TCRdb's table is partial and in-frame only. The sample lists hundreds of thousands of clones, approximately 91% occurring once. This receptor was obtained from a middle-aged woman with acute COVID-19. The chain joins TRBV7-9 to TRBJ2-7, with 10 bases aligning to TRBD2. Sequenced material: PBMCs or T cells enriched from blood (not recorded which). In nucleotides, the CDR3 is TGTGCCAGCAGCTTGGGGCCTAGCGGGGGAACCTCCTACGAGCAGTACTTC. Translated: CASSLGPSGGTSYEQYF.